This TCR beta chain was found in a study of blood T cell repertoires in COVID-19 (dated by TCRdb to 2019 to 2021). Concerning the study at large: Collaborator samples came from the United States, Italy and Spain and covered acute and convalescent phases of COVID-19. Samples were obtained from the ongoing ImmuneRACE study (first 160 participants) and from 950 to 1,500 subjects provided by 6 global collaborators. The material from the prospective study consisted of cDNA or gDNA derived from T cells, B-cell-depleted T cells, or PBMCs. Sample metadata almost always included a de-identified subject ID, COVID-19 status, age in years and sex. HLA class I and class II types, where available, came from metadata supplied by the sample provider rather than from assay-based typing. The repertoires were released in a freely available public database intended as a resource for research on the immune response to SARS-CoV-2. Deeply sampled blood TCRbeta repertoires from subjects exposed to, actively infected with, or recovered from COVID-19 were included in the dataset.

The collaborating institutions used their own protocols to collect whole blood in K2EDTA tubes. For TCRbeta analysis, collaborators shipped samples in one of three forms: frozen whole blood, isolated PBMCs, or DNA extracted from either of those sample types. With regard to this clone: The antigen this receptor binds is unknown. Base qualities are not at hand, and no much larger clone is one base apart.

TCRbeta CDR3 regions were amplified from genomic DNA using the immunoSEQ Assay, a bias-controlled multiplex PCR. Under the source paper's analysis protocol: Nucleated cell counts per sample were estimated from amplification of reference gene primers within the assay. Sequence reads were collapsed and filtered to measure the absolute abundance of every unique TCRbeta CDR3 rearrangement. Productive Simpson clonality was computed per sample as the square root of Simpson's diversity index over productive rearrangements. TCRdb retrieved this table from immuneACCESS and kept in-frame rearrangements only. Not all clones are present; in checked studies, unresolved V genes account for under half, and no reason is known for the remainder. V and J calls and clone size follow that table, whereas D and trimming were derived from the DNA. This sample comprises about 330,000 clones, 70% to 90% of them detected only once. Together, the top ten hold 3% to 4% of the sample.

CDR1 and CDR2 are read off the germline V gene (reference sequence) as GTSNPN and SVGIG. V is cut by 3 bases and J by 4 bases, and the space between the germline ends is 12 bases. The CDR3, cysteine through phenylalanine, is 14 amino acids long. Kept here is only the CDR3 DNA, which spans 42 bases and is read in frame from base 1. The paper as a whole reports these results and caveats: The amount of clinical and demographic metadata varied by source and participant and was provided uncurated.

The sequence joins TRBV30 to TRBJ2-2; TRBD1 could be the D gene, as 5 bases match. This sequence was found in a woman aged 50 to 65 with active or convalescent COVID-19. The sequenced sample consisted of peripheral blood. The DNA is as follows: TGTGCCTGGAGCTTAGGGGCAGCCACCGGGGAGCTGTTTTTT. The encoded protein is CAWSLGAATGELFF.